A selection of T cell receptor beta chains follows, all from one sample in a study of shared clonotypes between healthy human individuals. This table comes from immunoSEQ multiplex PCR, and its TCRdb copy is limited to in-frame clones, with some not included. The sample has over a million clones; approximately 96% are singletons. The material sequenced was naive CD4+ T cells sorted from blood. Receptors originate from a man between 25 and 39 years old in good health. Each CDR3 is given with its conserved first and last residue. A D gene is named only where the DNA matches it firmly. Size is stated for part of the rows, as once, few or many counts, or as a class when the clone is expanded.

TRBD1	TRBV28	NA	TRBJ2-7	CASSFLDRAQNEQYF	TGTGCCAGCAGTTTCTTGGACAGGGCGCAGAACGAGCAGTACTTC
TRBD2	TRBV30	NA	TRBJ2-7	CACQPTGTRVPLYEQYF	TGTGCCTGCCAACCCACGGGGACTAGAGTCCCTTTGTACGAGCAGTACTTC
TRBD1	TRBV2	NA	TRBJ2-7	CASSEGAGGFYEQYF	TGTGCCAGCAGTGAAGGGGCAGGGGGCTTCTACGAGCAGTACTTC
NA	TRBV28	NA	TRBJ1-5	CASSPDSARTQHF	TGTGCCAGCAGCCCAGACTCAGCGAGGACCCAGCATTTT
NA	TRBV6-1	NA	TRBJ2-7	CASTPIGASYEQYF	TGTGCCAGCACCCCCATCGGAGCCTCCTACGAGCAGTACTTC
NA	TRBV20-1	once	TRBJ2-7	CSASMVYEQYF	TGCAGTGCTAGTATGGTATACGAGCAGTACTTC
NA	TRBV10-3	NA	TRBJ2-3	CAISESDPTQYF	TGTGCCATCAGTGAGTCGGATCCAACGCAGTATTTT
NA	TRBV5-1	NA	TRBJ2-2	CASSTGRGAGELFF	TGCGCCAGCAGCACAGGACGAGGGGCCGGGGAGCTGTTTTTT
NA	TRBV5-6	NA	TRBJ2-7	CASSFVGMAEQYF	TGTGCCAGCAGCTTCGTGGGTATGGCCGAGCAGTACTTC
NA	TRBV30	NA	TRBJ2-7	CAWSVRDEQYF	TGTGCCTGGAGTGTGCGAGACGAGCAGTACTTC
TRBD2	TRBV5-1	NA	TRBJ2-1	CASTEGPGLAGGEQFF	TGCGCCAGCACCGAGGGACCGGGACTAGCAGGCGGGGAGCAGTTCTTC
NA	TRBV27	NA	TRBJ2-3	CASSLSVAHTDTQYF	TGTGCCAGCAGTTTATCAGTCGCTCACACAGATACGCAGTATTTT
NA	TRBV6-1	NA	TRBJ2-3	CASSPTTGRTQYF	TGTGCCAGCAGTCCGACCACCGGACGAACGCAGTATTTT
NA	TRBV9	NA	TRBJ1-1	CASSVGSEAFF	TGTGCCAGCAGCGTAGGGTCTGAAGCTTTCTTT
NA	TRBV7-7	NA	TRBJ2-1	CASSLGVGSFNEQFF	TGTGCCAGCAGCTTAGGGGTAGGTAGTTTCAATGAGCAGTTCTTC
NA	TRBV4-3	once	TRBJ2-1	CASSQDREFWGRQYNEQFF	TGCGCCAGCAGCCAAGACCGGGAGTTTTGGGGCCGACAATACAATGAGCAGTTCTTC
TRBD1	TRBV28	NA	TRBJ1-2	CASSLGGQGSVNYGYTF	TGTGCCAGCAGTTTAGGGGGACAGGGGTCGGTTAACTATGGCTACACCTTC